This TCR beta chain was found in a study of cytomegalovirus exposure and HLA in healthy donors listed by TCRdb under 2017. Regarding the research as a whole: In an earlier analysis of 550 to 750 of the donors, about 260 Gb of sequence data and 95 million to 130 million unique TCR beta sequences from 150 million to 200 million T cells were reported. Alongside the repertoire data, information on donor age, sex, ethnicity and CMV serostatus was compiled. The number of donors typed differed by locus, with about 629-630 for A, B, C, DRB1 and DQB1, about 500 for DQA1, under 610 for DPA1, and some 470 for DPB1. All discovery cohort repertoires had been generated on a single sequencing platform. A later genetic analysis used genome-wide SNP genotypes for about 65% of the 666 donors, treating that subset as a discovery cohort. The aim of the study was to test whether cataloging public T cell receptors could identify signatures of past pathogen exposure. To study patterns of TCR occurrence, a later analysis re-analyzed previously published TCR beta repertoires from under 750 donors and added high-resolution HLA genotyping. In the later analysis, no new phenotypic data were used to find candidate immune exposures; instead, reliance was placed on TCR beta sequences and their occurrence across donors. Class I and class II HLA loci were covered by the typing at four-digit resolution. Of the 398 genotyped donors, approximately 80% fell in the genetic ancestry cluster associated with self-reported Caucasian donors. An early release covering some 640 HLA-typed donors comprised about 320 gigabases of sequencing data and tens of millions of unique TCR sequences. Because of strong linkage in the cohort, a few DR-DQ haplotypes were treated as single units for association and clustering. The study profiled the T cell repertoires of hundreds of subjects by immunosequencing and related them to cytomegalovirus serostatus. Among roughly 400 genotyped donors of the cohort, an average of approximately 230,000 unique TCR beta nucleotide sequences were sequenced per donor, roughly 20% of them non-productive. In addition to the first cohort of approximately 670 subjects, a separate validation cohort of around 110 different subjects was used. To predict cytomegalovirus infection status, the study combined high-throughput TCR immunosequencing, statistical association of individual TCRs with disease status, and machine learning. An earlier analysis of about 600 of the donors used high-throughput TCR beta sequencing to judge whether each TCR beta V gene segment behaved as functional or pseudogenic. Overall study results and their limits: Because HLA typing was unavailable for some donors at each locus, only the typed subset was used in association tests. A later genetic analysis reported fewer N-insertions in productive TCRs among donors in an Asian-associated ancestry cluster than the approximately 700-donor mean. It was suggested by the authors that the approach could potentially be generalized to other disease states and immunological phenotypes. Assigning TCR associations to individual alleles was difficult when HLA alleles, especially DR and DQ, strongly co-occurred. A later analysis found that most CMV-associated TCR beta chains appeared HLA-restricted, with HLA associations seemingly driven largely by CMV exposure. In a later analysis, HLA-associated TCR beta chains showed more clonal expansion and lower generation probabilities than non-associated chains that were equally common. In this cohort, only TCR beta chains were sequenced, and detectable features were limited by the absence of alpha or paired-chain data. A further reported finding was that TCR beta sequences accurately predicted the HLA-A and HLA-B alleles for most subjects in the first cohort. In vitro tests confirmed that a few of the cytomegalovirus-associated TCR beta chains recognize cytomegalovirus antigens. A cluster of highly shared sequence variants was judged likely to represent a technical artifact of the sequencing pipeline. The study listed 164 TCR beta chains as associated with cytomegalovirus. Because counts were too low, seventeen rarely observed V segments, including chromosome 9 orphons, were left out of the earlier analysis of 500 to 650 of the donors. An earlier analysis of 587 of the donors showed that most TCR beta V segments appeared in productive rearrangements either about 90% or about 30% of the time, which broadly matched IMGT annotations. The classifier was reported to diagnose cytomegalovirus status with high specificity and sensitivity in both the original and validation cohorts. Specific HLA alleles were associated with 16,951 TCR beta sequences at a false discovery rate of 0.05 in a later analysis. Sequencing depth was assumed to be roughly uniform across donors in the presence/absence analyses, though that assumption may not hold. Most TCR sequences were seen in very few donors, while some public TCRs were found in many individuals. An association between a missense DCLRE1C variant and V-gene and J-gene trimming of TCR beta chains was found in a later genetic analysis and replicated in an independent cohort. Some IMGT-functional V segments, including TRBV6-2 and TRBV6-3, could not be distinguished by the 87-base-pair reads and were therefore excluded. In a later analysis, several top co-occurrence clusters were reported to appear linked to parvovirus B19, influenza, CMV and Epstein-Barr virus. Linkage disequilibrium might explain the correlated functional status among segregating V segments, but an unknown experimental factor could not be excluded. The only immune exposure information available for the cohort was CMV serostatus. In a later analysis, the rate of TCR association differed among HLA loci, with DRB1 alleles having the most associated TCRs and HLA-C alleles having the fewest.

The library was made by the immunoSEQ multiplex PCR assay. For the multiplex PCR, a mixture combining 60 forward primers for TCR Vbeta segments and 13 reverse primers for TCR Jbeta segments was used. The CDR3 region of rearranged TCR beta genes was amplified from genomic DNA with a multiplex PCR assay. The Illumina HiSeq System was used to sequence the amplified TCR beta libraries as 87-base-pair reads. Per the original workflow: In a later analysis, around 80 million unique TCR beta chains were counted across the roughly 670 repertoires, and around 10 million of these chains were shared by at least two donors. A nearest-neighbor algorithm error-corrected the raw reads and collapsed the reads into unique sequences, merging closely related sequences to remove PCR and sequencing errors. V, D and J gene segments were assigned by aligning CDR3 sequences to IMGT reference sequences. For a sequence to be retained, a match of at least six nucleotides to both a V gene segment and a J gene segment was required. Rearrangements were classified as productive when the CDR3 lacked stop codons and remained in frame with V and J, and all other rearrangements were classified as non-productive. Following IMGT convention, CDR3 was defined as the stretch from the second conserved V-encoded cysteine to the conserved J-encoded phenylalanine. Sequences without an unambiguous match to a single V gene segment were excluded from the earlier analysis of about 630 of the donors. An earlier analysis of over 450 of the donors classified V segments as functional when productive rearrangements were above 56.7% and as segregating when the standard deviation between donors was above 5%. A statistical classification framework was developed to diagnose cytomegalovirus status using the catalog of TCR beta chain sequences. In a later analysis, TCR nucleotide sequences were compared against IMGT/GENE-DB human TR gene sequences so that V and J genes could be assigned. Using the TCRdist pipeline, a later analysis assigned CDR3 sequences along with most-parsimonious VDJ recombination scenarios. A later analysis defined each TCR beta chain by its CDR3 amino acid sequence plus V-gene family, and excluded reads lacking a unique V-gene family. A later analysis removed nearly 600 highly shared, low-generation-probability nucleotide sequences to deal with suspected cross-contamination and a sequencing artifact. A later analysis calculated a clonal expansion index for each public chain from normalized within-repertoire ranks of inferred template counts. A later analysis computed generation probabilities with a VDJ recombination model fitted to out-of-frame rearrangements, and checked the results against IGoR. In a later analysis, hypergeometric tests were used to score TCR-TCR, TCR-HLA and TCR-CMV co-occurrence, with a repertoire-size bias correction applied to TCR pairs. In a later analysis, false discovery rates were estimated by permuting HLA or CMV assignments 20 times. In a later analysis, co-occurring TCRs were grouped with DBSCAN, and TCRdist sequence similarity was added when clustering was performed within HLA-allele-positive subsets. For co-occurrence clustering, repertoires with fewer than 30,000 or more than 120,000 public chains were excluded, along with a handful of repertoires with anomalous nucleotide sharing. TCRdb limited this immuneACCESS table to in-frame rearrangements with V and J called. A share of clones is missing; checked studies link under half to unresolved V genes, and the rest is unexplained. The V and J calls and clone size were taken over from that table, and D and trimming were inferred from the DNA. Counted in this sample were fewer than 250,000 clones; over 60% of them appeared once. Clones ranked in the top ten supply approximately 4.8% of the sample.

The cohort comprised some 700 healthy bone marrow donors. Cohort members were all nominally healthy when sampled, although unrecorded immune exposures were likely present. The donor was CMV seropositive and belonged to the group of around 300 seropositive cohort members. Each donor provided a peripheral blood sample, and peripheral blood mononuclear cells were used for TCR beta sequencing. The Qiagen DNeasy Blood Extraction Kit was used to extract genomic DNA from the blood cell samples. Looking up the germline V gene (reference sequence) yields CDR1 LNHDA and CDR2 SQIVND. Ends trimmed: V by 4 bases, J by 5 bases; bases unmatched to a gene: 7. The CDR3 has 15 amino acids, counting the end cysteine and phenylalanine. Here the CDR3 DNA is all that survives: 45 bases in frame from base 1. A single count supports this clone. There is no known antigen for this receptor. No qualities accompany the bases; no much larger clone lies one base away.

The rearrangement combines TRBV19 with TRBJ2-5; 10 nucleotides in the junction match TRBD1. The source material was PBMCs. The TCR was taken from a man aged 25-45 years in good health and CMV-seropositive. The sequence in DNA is TGTGCCAGTAGTAGAATCGGGACAGGGGATGAGACCCAGTACTTC. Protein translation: CASSRIGTGDETQYF.